Shown below are 16 T cell receptor beta chains from a single sample sequenced in a study of blood T cells in healthy people across ages. Primed by a sample-barcoded 5' primer and a J-beta primer mix, a second PCR proceeded for 7 to 11 cycles. TCRdb itself ran the 5' RACE reads through MiXCR, one entry per CDR3 protein. The data hold about 1.4 million distinct CDR3 sequences, with 59% observed a single time. The sample taken for sequencing was blood. The origin of the receptors is a man between 18 and 29 years old in good health.

This clonotype was detected only once. V gene TRBV27 combines with J gene TRBJ2-5, with 12 bases that match TRBD2. The V and J ends lost 7 bases and 5 bases, in that order; junction bases with no gene match: 17. Germline V gene lookup returns CDR1 MNHEY and CDR2 SMNVEV (reference sequence). The CDR3 is 18 amino acids. The CDR3 here is CASKKNGLAGGSGETQYF. The CDR3 region has the DNA TGTGCCAGCAAAAAGAATGGGCTAGCGGGAGGGTCCGGGGAGACCCAGTACTTC.

V and J are TRBV25-1 and TRBJ1-2; D ambiguous. Trimming pared 4 bases from V and 9 bases from J, leaving 18 bases between. CDR3 length: 14 residues. Germline loops: CDR1 MGHDK, CDR2 SYGVNS. CDR3 residues: CASSAIGEVLRYTF. The CDR3 DNA follows: TGTGCCAGCAGTGCGATCGGGGAGGTACTGCGCTACACCTTC.

This clonotype was seen a few times. The genes are TRBV6-1 and TRBJ2-7; no clear D gene. The CDR3 loop spans 14 amino acids. V lost 0 bases and J 4 bases, leaving 10 bases between the germline ends. Germline CDR1 MNHNS, CDR2 SASEGT. The CDR3 coding sequence is TGTGCCAGCAGTGAAGCGCTAAGGGTTTACGAGCAGTACTTC. Amino acids: CASSEALRVYEQYF.

The genes are TRBV5-4 and TRBJ2-5; 7 bases match TRBD1. The J call is uncertain, as TRBJ2-7 better fits the DNA end. This CDR3 is 14 amino acids long. Germline V lookup: CDR1 SGHNT, CDR2 YYREEE (reference sequence). CDR3 protein: CASSSLQGRNEQYF. CDR3 bases: TGTGCCAGCAGCTCTCTACAGGGGCGGAACGAGCAGTACTTC.

The V call is TRBV2, the J call TRBJ1-2; D is uncertain. Germline CDR1 is SNHLY and CDR2 is FYNNEI. This CDR3 contains 13 residues. The CDR3 DNA sequence: TGTACCAACTCCAAAGACGTAAACTATGGCTACACCTTC. Its protein is CTNSKDVNYGYTF.

A few counts support this clonotype. The genes are TRBV12-3 or TRBV12-4 and TRBJ1-2; no clear D. The CDR3 is 13 amino acids. The germline V and J ends were trimmed by 6 bases and 4 bases, with 12 bases remaining between them. The DNA of the CDR3 is TGTGCCAGCAGCCCACAAGGGCGCTATGGCTACACCTTC. Amino acids: CASSPQGRYGYTF.

This clonotype appeared once. V and J are TRBV27 and TRBJ2-7, with D possibly being TRBD1 (5 bases). This CDR3 contains 15 residues. The germline CDR1 and CDR2 sequences are MNHEY and SMNVEV (reference sequence). The ends were cut back, 0 bases at V and 0 bases at J, with 9 bases in the middle. The CDR3 reads CASSLSQASSYEQYF. The CDR3 nucleotides read TGTGCCAGCAGTTTATCACAGGCGAGCTCCTACGAGCAGTACTTC.

The table lists this clonotype with a few counts. The CDR3 sequence: CASSPRTGAQDVQYF. CDR3 sequence (DNA): TGTGCCAGCAGCCCCCGGACAGGGGCGCAGGATGTGCAGTATTTT. The rearrangement joins TRBV4-2 to TRBJ2-3, with 9 bases matching TRBD1. This CDR3 has 15 residues. Germline CDR1 reads LGHNA; CDR2 reads YNFKEQ. V gave up 4 bases and J gave up 11 bases; unmatched junction bases: 13.

A few counts support this clonotype. The chain couples TRBV20-1 to TRBJ2-7; 7 bases match TRBD1. The closer fit of TRBJ2-5 to the DNA end suggests the J call may be wrong. Germline values: CDR1 DFQATT, CDR2 SNEGSKA (reference sequence). The CDR3 spans 14 residues. CDR3 sequence reads: CSARGPDRTETQYF. CDR3 in DNA: TGCAGTGCTAGGGGGCCGGACAGGACTGAGACCCAGTACTTC.

The rearrangement links TRBV4-2 to TRBJ2-3; 7 nucleotides match TRBD2. Per germline, CDR1 LGHNA and CDR2 YNFKEQ. Losses at the gene ends were 2 bases for V and 1 base for J; bases not matched to a gene: 9. This CDR3 has 17 amino acids. This CDR3 is CASSQTSALAGTDTQYF. CDR3 bases: TGTGCCAGCAGCCAAACTAGCGCCCTAGCGGGCACAGATACGCAGTATTTT.

This sequence joins TRBV2 and TRBJ2-7; 12 bases are shared with TRBD1. The J segment lost 1 base and the V segment lost 6 bases, leaving 7 bases of the junction unmatched. Germline assignment: CDR1 SNHLY and CDR2 FYNNEI. The length of the CDR3 is 16 residues. CDR3 sequence (DNA): TGTGCCAGCAGCGACCCGGGACAGGGGGCGTCCTACGAGCAGTACTTC. Its translation: CASSDPGQGASYEQYF.

This chain connects TRBV29-1 to TRBJ1-4; perhaps TRBD1 as D (5 bases). Deletions cut 7 bases from V and 6 bases from J, with 15 bases between. The CDR3 is 13 amino acids. CDR1 SQVTM and CDR2 ANQGSEA come from the germline V gene. CDR3 sequence: CSGTSGRDEKLFF. The DNA for the CDR3 is TGCAGCGGGACAAGTGGCAGGGATGAAAAACTGTTTTTT.

The rearrangement uses TRBV24-1 and TRBJ2-4; D call uncertain. The J call may be wrong; the DNA end is better matched by TRBJ2-5. The germline CDR1 and CDR2 sequences are KGHDR and SFDVKD. The CDR3 contains 13 residues. The DNA of the CDR3 is TGTGCCACCAGTGATTTGCCTGCGGAGACCCAGTACTTC. Translated, it gives CATSDLPAETQYF.

In its sample, this clonotype was seen a few times. This chain links TRBV6-6 with TRBJ1-2; 8 bases fit TRBD1. Germline V lookup: CDR1 MNHNY, CDR2 SVGAGI (reference sequence). V lost 4 bases to trimming and J lost 2 bases; unmatched junction nucleotides: 6. The CDR3 loop spans 15 amino acids. DNA of the CDR3: TGTGCCAGCAGTTCCCGGACAGGGACAAACTATGGCTACACCTTC. Translating it yields CASSSRTGTNYGYTF.

The CDR3 coding sequence is TGCAGCGTTGAAACGGGTGGAACCGGTTCACCCCTCCACTTT. Amino acid sequence: CSVETGGTGSPLHF. The gene calls are TRBV29-1 and TRBJ1-6; the D is unclear. CDR1 is SQVTM and CDR2 is ANQGSEA in the germline V gene. This CDR3 is 14 amino acids long. V lost 2 bases and J lost 9, with 14 bases in between.

This clonotype was observed a single time. The chain links TRBV6-6 to TRBJ1-2, with D uncertain. Germline V lookup: CDR1 MNHNY, CDR2 SVGAGI (reference sequence). Deletions cut 2 bases from V and 7 bases from J, with 8 bases between. This CDR3 contains 12 residues. The CDR3 sequence: CASSYPLGGYTF. The CDR3 nucleotides are TGTGCCAGCAGTTACCCCCTGGGTGGCTACACCTTC.